These T cell receptor beta chains were read from a single sample in a study of blood T cell repertoires in COVID-19. Profiled with immunoSEQ multiplex PCR; TCRdb holds only in-frame clones, not every one. The data contain 230,000 or so clones, roughly nine tenths of them singletons. Sequencing used peripheral blood. Receptors originate from a woman in her thirties or forties who had recovered from COVID-19. Both conserved end residues are part of each CDR3. The D gene is left open where the match is weak. Size values are once, few and many counts, or a class for expanded clones, and some rows have none.

J gene: TRBJ2-1; clone size: -; D gene: TRBD2; V gene: TRBV19; CDR3 DNA: TGTGCCAGTACCATGGGGGGGGGACTGTCCTACAATGAGCAGTTCTTC; CDR3 protein: CASTMGGGLSYNEQFF
J gene: TRBJ2-5; clone size: once; D gene: -; V gene: TRBV18; CDR3 DNA: TGTGCCAGCTCAACTAACAGGGACATCCAAGAGACCCAGTACTTC; CDR3 protein: CASSTNRDIQETQYF
J gene: TRBJ2-1; clone size: once; D gene: TRBD2; V gene: TRBV5-1; CDR3 DNA: TGCGCCAGCAGCTTGCCGGCTAGCGGGGGCAATGAGCAGTTCTTC; CDR3 protein: CASSLPASGGNEQFF
J gene: TRBJ2-7; clone size: -; D gene: TRBD2; V gene: TRBV6-5; CDR3 DNA: TGTGCCAGCAGCAGGACTAGCGGGGGGAACGAGCAGTACTTC; CDR3 protein: CASSRTSGGNEQYF
J gene: TRBJ2-3; clone size: -; D gene: -; V gene: TRBV11-2; CDR3 DNA: TGTGCCAGCAGCTCCGAACTAGTTGCACCGCAGTATTTT; CDR3 protein: CASSSELVAPQYF
J gene: TRBJ2-5; clone size: -; D gene: TRBD1; V gene: TRBV3-1/TRBV3-2; CDR3 DNA: TGTGCCAGCAGCCGGACAGGGTTGGAGACCCAGTACTTC; CDR3 protein: CASSRTGLETQYF
J gene: TRBJ1-1; clone size: -; D gene: TRBD1; V gene: TRBV5-1; CDR3 DNA: TGCGCCAGCACTCAATTGCAGGGGGCGAACACTGAAGCTTTCTTT; CDR3 protein: CASTQLQGANTEAFF
J gene: TRBJ1-1; clone size: -; D gene: -; V gene: TRBV6-1; CDR3 DNA: TGTGCCAGCAGTGAAACTAGAGCCTACACTGAAGCTTTCTTT; CDR3 protein: CASSETRAYTEAFF
J gene: TRBJ2-3; clone size: -; D gene: TRBD1; V gene: TRBV5-4; CDR3 DNA: TGTGCCAGCAGCACCTCAGGGGGCGTATCAGATACGCAGTATTTT; CDR3 protein: CASSTSGGVSDTQYF
J gene: TRBJ2-5; clone size: -; D gene: TRBD2; V gene: TRBV11-3; CDR3 DNA: TGTGCCAGCAGCTTAGTATCCATTTTAGCGGGAGGAGGAGAGACCCAGTACTTC; CDR3 protein: CASSLVSILAGGGETQYF
J gene: TRBJ2-1; clone size: -; D gene: TRBD1; V gene: TRBV18; CDR3 DNA: TGTGCCAGCTCACCAAGCAGGGGGCGGATTAATGAGCAGTTCTTC; CDR3 protein: CASSPSRGRINEQFF
J gene: TRBJ1-1; clone size: -; D gene: -; V gene: TRBV2; CDR3 DNA: TGTGCCAGCAGTGAGGGGCAACAGGGCCACGCTTTCTTT; CDR3 protein: CASSEGQQGHAFF